Listed below are T cell receptor beta chains from one sample, sequenced in a study of blood T cells in healthy people across ages. TCRdb reprocessed the 5' RACE reads via MiXCR and lists one record per CDR3 protein. The sample lists about 800,000 distinct CDR3 sequences; roughly 64% were seen once. The material sequenced was blood. Receptors originate from a man aged 25-45 years in good health. Each CDR3 is given with its conserved first and last residue. A D gene is named only where the DNA matches it firmly. Size values are once, few and many counts, or a class for expanded clones, and some rows have none.

v_call: TRBV2; cdr3_length: 16; j_call: TRBJ2-6; d_call: -; clone_size: once; cdr3_aa: CASSAYRDSGANVLTF; cdr3_nt: TGTGCCAGCAGTGCATACAGGGACTCTGGGGCCAACGTCCTGACTTTC
v_call: TRBV7-2; cdr3_length: 16; j_call: TRBJ2-1; d_call: -; clone_size: -; cdr3_aa: CASSLLTGLSYNEQFF; cdr3_nt: TGTGCCAGCAGCTTACTGACGGGGCTCTCCTACAATGAGCAGTTCTTC
v_call: TRBV7-9; cdr3_length: 14; j_call: TRBJ2-7; d_call: TRBD2; clone_size: -; cdr3_aa: CASSSLAGGHEQYF; cdr3_nt: TGTGCCAGCAGCTCGCTAGCGGGGGGCCACGAGCAGTACTTC
v_call: TRBV5-1; cdr3_length: 13; j_call: TRBJ2-1; d_call: -; clone_size: -; cdr3_aa: CASCLDSYNEQFF; cdr3_nt: TGCGCCAGCTGTCTAGACTCATACAATGAGCAGTTCTTC
v_call: TRBV6-1; cdr3_length: 15; j_call: TRBJ1-6; d_call: TRBD1; clone_size: -; cdr3_aa: CASSPRDRDNSPLHF; cdr3_nt: TGTGCCAGCAGTCCCCGGGACAGGGACAATTCACCCCTCCACTTT
v_call: TRBV7-8; cdr3_length: 17; j_call: TRBJ2-1; d_call: TRBD2; clone_size: -; cdr3_aa: CASSLGLLAGGPNEQFF; cdr3_nt: TGTGCCAGCAGCTTAGGTCTCCTAGCGGGAGGTCCGAATGAGCAGTTCTTC
v_call: TRBV27; cdr3_length: 15; j_call: TRBJ2-3; d_call: TRBD2; clone_size: few; cdr3_aa: CASSFGGGAPDTQYF; cdr3_nt: TGTGCCAGCAGTTTTGGCGGGGGGGCCCCAGATACGCAGTATTTT
v_call: TRBV4-2; cdr3_length: 15; j_call: TRBJ1-4; d_call: -; clone_size: -; cdr3_aa: CASSQEKGWGEKLFF; cdr3_nt: TGTGCCAGCAGCCAAGAAAAGGGATGGGGCGAAAAACTGTTTTTT
v_call: TRBV20-1; cdr3_length: 13; j_call: TRBJ2-7; d_call: -; clone_size: many; cdr3_aa: CSAINYANYEQYF; cdr3_nt: TGCAGTGCTATAAACTACGCTAACTACGAGCAGTACTTC
v_call: TRBV20-1; cdr3_length: 15; j_call: TRBJ2-7; d_call: -; clone_size: -; cdr3_aa: CSAALGRSSYNEQYF; cdr3_nt: TGCAGTGCGGCTCTAGGGAGGAGCTCCTACAATGAGCAGTACTTC
v_call: TRBV7-9; cdr3_length: 16; j_call: TRBJ2-1; d_call: TRBD1; clone_size: -; cdr3_aa: CASSLGGQRSYNEQFF; cdr3_nt: TGTGCCAGCAGCTTAGGGGGACAGCGCTCCTACAATGAGCAGTTCTTC
v_call: TRBV7-9; cdr3_length: 14; j_call: TRBJ1-3; d_call: -; clone_size: -; cdr3_aa: CASSPQGGGRTIYF; cdr3_nt: TGTGCCAGCAGCCCTCAGGGTGGCGGACGGACCATATATTTT
v_call: TRBV6-1; cdr3_length: 15; j_call: TRBJ2-7; d_call: TRBD2; clone_size: -; cdr3_aa: CASSESGLAVSEQYF; cdr3_nt: TGTGCCAGCAGTGAATCTGGACTAGCCGTTTCCGAGCAGTACTTC
v_call: TRBV20-1; cdr3_length: 15; j_call: TRBJ1-2; d_call: TRBD1; clone_size: -; cdr3_aa: CSARDAGQGNYGYTF; cdr3_nt: TGCAGTGCTAGAGATGCTGGACAGGGGAACTATGGCTACACCTTC
v_call: TRBV20-1; cdr3_length: 15; j_call: TRBJ1-5; d_call: TRBD1; clone_size: once; cdr3_aa: CSATDRWGSNQPQHF; cdr3_nt: TGCAGTGCTACGGACAGGTGGGGGAGCAATCAGCCCCAGCATTTT
v_call: TRBV2; cdr3_length: 13; j_call: TRBJ1-6; d_call: -; clone_size: -; cdr3_aa: CAIRKSGNSPLHF; cdr3_nt: TGTGCCATAAGGAAGTCGGGTAATTCACCCCTCCACTTT
v_call: TRBV20-1; cdr3_length: 14; j_call: TRBJ2-1; d_call: TRBD2; clone_size: -; cdr3_aa: CSAKLAGGDNEQFF; cdr3_nt: TGCAGTGCTAAACTAGCGGGAGGCGACAATGAGCAGTTCTTC
v_call: TRBV7-2; cdr3_length: 14; j_call: TRBJ2-5; d_call: -; clone_size: -; cdr3_aa: CASSHVSRGETQYF; cdr3_nt: TGTGCCAGCAGCCACGTCAGCAGAGGAGAGACCCAGTACTTC
v_call: TRBV11-1; cdr3_length: 15; j_call: TRBJ2-7; d_call: -; clone_size: -; cdr3_aa: CASSWRRGVYYEQYF; cdr3_nt: TGTGCCAGCAGCTGGCGGCGGGGTGTATACTACGAGCAGTACTTC
v_call: TRBV7-9; cdr3_length: 16; j_call: TRBJ2-4; d_call: TRBD2; clone_size: once; cdr3_aa: CASSLPSGGRGNIQYF; cdr3_nt: TGTGCCAGCAGCTTGCCTAGCGGGGGGCGTGGAAACATTCAGTACTTC
v_call: TRBV12-3/TRBV12-4; cdr3_length: 15; j_call: TRBJ2-5; d_call: TRBD1; clone_size: -; cdr3_aa: CASSSLQGLKREQYF; cdr3_nt: TGTGCCAGCAGTTCCTTACAGGGGCTGAAGAGGGAGCAGTACTTC
v_call: TRBV12-3/TRBV12-4; cdr3_length: 14; j_call: TRBJ1-6; d_call: -; clone_size: -; cdr3_aa: CASSFMGWGSPLHF; cdr3_nt: TGTGCCAGCAGTTTTATGGGGTGGGGTTCACCCCTCCACTTT
v_call: TRBV20-1; cdr3_length: 13; j_call: TRBJ2-3; d_call: -; clone_size: -; cdr3_aa: CSATGDDTDTQYF; cdr3_nt: TGCAGTGCTACAGGGGACGACACAGATACGCAGTATTTT
v_call: TRBV6-5; cdr3_length: 14; j_call: TRBJ1-4; d_call: -; clone_size: -; cdr3_aa: CASSTGSLGEKLFF; cdr3_nt: TGTGCCAGCAGCACTGGGAGTCTCGGTGAAAAACTGTTTTTT
v_call: TRBV27; cdr3_length: 16; j_call: TRBJ2-3; d_call: TRBD2; clone_size: -; cdr3_aa: CASSFSGTSGTDTQYF; cdr3_nt: TGTGCCAGCAGTTTTTCAGGGACTAGCGGCACAGATACGCAGTATTTT
v_call: TRBV20-1; cdr3_length: 14; j_call: TRBJ1-1; d_call: -; clone_size: -; cdr3_aa: CSARVTRGDTEAFF; cdr3_nt: TGCAGTGCTAGAGTAACAAGGGGAGACACTGAAGCTTTCTTT
v_call: TRBV28; cdr3_length: 13; j_call: TRBJ2-5; d_call: -; clone_size: -; cdr3_aa: CASRDNSQETQYF; cdr3_nt: TGTGCCAGCAGGGACAATTCCCAAGAGACCCAGTACTTC
v_call: TRBV7-2; cdr3_length: 15; j_call: TRBJ2-3; d_call: -; clone_size: -; cdr3_aa: CASSKGWEAVGTQYF; cdr3_nt: TGTGCCAGCAGCAAAGGGTGGGAGGCCGTTGGTACGCAGTATTTT
v_call: TRBV29-1; cdr3_length: 13; j_call: TRBJ1-5; d_call: -; clone_size: few; cdr3_aa: CSVAGAQDQPQHF; cdr3_nt: TGCAGCGTTGCAGGGGCTCAGGATCAGCCCCAGCATTTT
v_call: TRBV12-3/TRBV12-4; cdr3_length: 13; j_call: TRBJ1-2; d_call: -; clone_size: many; cdr3_aa: CASSLEGVGGYTF; cdr3_nt: TGTGCCAGCAGTTTGGAGGGGGTAGGTGGCTACACCTTC
v_call: TRBV28; cdr3_length: 15; j_call: TRBJ1-2; d_call: -; clone_size: -; cdr3_aa: CASRPLGEGVYGYTF; cdr3_nt: TGTGCCAGCAGGCCACTGGGGGAGGGGGTCTATGGCTACACCTTC
v_call: TRBV5-1; cdr3_length: 15; j_call: TRBJ2-7; d_call: -; clone_size: few; cdr3_aa: CASSPGTASSYEQYF; cdr3_nt: TGCGCCAGCAGCCCCGGGACCGCCAGCTCCTACGAGCAGTACTTC
v_call: TRBV20-1; cdr3_length: 14; j_call: TRBJ1-2; d_call: -; clone_size: -; cdr3_aa: CSARDSRTGYGYTF; cdr3_nt: TGCAGTGCTAGAGATTCCCGAACAGGGTATGGCTACACCTTC
v_call: TRBV4-3; cdr3_length: 18; j_call: TRBJ1-6; d_call: -; clone_size: few; cdr3_aa: CASSPFDRQMGYNSPLHF; cdr3_nt: TGCGCCAGCAGCCCGTTTGATCGGCAAATGGGATATAATTCACCCCTCCACTTT
v_call: TRBV29-1; cdr3_length: 15; j_call: TRBJ2-1; d_call: TRBD2; clone_size: -; cdr3_aa: CSVVGTSGGAYEQFF; cdr3_nt: TGCAGCGTTGTTGGGACTAGCGGGGGGGCATATGAGCAGTTCTTC
v_call: TRBV6-2/TRBV6-3; cdr3_length: 14; j_call: TRBJ2-1; d_call: TRBD1; clone_size: few; cdr3_aa: CATKPGQGLNEQFF; cdr3_nt: TGTGCCACCAAACCGGGACAGGGGTTGAATGAGCAGTTCTTC
v_call: TRBV10-3; cdr3_length: 17; j_call: TRBJ1-5; d_call: -; clone_size: few; cdr3_aa: CAISEGGGGYGNQPQHF; cdr3_nt: TGTGCCATCAGTGAGGGAGGGGGGGGATACGGCAATCAGCCCCAGCATTTT
v_call: TRBV21-1; cdr3_length: 17; j_call: TRBJ2-1; d_call: -; clone_size: -; cdr3_aa: CASSKARSGVSLGEQFF; cdr3_nt: TGTGCCAGCAGCAAAGCGCGTAGCGGGGTTTCCCTTGGTGAGCAGTTCTTC
v_call: TRBV29-1; cdr3_length: 14; j_call: TRBJ1-2; d_call: TRBD1; clone_size: -; cdr3_aa: CSVNQGASNYGYTF; cdr3_nt: TGCAGCGTCAATCAGGGGGCCTCTAACTATGGCTACACCTTC
v_call: TRBV29-1; cdr3_length: 14; j_call: TRBJ2-6; d_call: -; clone_size: -; cdr3_aa: CSVEDNSGANVLTF; cdr3_nt: TGCAGCGTCGAAGATAACTCTGGGGCCAACGTCCTGACTTTC
v_call: TRBV20-1; cdr3_length: 16; j_call: TRBJ2-3; d_call: -; clone_size: few; cdr3_aa: CSARPRVFQTTDTQYF; cdr3_nt: TGCAGTGCTAGGCCCCGGGTCTTTCAGACGACAGATACGCAGTATTTT
v_call: TRBV13; cdr3_length: 15; j_call: TRBJ1-2; d_call: TRBD1; clone_size: few; cdr3_aa: CASSPNRGYNYGYTF; cdr3_nt: TGTGCCAGCAGCCCAAACAGGGGATACAACTATGGCTACACCTTC
v_call: TRBV20-1; cdr3_length: 13; j_call: TRBJ2-5; d_call: -; clone_size: -; cdr3_aa: CSAPQSGLETQYF; cdr3_nt: TGCAGTGCCCCTCAGTCAGGATTAGAGACCCAGTACTTC
v_call: TRBV4-2; cdr3_length: 14; j_call: TRBJ2-7; d_call: -; clone_size: -; cdr3_aa: CASSQGGVTYEQYF; cdr3_nt: TGTGCCAGCAGCCAAGGTGGGGTCACCTACGAGCAGTACTTC
v_call: TRBV9; cdr3_length: 14; j_call: TRBJ2-7; d_call: TRBD2; clone_size: few; cdr3_aa: CASSERGGGYEQYF; cdr3_nt: TGTGCCAGCAGCGAACGGGGCGGGGGGTACGAGCAGTACTTC